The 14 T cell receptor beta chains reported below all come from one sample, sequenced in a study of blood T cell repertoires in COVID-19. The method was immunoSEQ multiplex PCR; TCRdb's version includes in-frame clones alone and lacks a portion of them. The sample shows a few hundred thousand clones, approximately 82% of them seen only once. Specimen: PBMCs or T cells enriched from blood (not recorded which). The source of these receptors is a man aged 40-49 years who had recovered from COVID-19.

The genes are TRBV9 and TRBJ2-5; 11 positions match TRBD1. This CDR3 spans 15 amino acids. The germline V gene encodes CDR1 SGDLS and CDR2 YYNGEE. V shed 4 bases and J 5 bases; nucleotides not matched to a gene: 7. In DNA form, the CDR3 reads TGTGCCAGCAGCTTAGGGACAGGGGGACGGGAGACCCAGTACTTC. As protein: CASSLGTGGRETQYF.

CDR3 region: CASSWTGANTEAFF. CDR3 sequence (DNA): TGTGCCAGCAGTTGGACAGGGGCCAACACTGAAGCTTTCTTT. The chain is built from TRBV27 and TRBJ1-1; TRBD1 matches at 9 bases. CDR3 length equals 14 residues. Losses at the gene ends were 4 bases for V and 2 bases for J; bases not matched to a gene: 2. CDR1 and CDR2 from the germline V gene are MNHEY and SMNVEV (reference sequence).

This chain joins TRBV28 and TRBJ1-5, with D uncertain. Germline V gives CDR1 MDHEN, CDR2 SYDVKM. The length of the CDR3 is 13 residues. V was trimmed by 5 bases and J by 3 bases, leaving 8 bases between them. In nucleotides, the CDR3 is TGTGCCAGCAGTACAGTTTCCAATCAGCCCCAGCATTTT. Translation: CASSTVSNQPQHF.

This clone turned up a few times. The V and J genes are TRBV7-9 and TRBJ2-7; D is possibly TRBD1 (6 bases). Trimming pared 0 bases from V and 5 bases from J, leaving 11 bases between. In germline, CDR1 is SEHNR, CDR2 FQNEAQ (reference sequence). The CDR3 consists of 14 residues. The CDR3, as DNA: TGTGCCAGCAGCTTAGCGCGTTGGGGGCACGAGCAGTACTTC. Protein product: CASSLARWGHEQYF.

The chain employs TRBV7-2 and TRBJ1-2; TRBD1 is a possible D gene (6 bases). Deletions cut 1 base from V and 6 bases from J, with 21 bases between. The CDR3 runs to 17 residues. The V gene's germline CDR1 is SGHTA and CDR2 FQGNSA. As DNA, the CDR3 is TGTGCCAGCAGCTTAGAGTTGGGTCGAGGGGGGGGTCATGGCTACACCTTC. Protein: CASSLELGRGGGHGYTF.

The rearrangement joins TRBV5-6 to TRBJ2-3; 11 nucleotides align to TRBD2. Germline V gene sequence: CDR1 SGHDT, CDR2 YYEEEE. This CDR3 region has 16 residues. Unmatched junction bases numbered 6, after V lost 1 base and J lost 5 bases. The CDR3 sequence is CASSLWIAGGQDTQYF. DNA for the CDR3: TGTGCCAGCAGCTTGTGGATAGCGGGGGGGCAAGATACGCAGTATTTT.

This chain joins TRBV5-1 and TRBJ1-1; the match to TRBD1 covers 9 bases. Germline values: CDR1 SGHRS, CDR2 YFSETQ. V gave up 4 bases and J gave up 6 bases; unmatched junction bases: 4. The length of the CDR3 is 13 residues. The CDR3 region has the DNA TGCGCCAGCAGCCCGGGACAGGGCTCTGAAGCTTTCTTT. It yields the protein CASSPGQGSEAFF.

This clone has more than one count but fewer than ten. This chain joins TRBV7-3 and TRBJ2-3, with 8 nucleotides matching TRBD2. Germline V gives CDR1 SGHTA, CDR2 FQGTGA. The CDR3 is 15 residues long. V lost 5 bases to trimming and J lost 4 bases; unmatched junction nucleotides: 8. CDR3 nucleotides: TGTGCCAGCAGCAGCCTAGCGGGCGAGGCAGATACGCAGTATTTT. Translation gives CASSSLAGEADTQYF.

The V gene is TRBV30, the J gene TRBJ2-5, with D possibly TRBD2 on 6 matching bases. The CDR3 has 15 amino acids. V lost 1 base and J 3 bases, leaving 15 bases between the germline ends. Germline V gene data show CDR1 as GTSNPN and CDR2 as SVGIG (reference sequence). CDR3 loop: CAWSALGLAEETQYF. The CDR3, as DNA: TGTGCCTGGAGTGCCTTGGGACTGGCTGAAGAGACCCAGTACTTC.

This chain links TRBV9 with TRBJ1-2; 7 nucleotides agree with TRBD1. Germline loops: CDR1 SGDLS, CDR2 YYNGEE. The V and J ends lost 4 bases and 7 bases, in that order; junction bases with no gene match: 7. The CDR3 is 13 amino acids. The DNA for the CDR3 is TGTGCCAGCAGCCCCGACAGGGTGAGTGGCTACACCTTC. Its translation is CASSPDRVSGYTF.

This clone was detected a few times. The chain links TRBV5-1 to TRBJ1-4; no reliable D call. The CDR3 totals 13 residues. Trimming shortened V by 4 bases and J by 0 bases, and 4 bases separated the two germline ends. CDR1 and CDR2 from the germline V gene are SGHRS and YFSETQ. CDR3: CASSVSTNEKLFF. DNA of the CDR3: TGCGCCAGCAGCGTCTCAACTAATGAAAAACTGTTTTTT.

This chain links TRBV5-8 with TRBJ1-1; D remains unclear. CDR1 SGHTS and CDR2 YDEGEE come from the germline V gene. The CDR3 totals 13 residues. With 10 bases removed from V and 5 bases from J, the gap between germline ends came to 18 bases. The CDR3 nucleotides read TGTGCCGGAGAAGGCCCCCGGGGAACTGAAGCTTTCTTT. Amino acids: CAGEGPRGTEAFF.

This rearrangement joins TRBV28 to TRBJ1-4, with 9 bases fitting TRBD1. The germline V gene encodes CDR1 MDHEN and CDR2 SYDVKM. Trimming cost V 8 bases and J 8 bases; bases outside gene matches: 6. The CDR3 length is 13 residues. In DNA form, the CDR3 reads TGTGCCAGCGGGGACAGGGTTAAGGAAAAACTGTTTTTT. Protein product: CASGDRVKEKLFF. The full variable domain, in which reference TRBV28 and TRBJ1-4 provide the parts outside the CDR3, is DVKVTQSSRYLVKRTGEKVFLECVQDMDHENMFWYRQDPGLGLRLIYFSYDVKMKEKGDIPEGYSVSREKKERFSLILESASTNQTSMYLCASGDRVKEKLFFGSGTQLSVL.

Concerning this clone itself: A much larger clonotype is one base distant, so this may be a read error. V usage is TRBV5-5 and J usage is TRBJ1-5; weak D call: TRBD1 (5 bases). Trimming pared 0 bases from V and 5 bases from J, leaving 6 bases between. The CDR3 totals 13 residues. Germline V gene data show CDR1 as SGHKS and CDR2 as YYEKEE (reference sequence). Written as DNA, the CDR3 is TGTGCCAGCAGCTTGGGGGGGGATCAGCCCCAGCATTTT. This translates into CASSLGGDQPQHF. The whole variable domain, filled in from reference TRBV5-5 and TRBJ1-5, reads DAGVTQSPTHLIKTRGQQVTLRCSPISGHKSVSWYQQVLGQGPQFIFQYYEKEERGRGNFPDRFSARQFPNYSSELNVNALLLGDSALYLCASSLGGDQPQHFGDGTRLSIL.